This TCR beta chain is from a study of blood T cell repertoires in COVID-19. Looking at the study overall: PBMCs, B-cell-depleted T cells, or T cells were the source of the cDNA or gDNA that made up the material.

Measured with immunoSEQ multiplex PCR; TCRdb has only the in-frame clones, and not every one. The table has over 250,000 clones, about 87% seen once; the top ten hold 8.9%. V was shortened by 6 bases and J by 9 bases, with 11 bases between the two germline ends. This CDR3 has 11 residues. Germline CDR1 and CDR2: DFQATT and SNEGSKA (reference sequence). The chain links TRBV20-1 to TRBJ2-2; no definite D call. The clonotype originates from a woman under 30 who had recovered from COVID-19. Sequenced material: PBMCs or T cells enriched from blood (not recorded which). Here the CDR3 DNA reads TGCAGTGCCAGGTGGATGAGGGAGCTGTTTTTT. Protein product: CSARWMRELFF.